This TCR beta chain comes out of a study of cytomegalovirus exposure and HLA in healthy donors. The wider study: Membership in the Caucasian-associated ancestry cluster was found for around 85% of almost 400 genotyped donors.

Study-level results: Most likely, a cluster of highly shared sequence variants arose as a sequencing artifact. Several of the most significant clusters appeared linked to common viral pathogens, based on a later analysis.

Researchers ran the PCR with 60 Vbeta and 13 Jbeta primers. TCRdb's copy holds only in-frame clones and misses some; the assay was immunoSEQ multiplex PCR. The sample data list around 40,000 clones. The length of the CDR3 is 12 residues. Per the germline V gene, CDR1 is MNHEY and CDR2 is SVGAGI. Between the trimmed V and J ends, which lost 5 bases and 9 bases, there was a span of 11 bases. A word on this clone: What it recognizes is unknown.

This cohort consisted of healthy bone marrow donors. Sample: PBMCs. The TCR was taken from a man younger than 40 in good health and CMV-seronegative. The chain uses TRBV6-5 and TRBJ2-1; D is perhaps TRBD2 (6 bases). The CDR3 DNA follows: TGTGCCAGCAGTCGGGGGAGTTTTGAGCAGTTCTTC. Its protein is CASSRGSFEQFF.